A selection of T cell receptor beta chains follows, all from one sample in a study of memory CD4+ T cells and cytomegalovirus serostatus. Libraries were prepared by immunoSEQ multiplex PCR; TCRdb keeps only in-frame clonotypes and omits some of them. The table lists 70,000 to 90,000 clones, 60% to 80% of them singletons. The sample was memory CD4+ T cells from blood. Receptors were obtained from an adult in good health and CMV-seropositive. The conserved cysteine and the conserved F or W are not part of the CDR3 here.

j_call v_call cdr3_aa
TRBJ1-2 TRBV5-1 ASSLRGTGAGYT
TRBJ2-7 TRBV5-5 ASSLGTGGYEQY
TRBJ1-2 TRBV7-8 ASSLDVGTGGYT
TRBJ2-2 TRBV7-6 ASSPIGELF
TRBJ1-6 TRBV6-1 ASSRDTQSSPLH
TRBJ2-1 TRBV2 ASSLPRDRRNEQF
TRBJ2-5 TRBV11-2 ASSLGFSGGASETQY
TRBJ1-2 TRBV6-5 ASSTPRRTYGYT
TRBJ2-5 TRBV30 AWTSGGTGETQY
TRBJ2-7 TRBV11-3 ASSLGGWGGTEEQY
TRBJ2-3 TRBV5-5 ASSQHPQYTDTQY
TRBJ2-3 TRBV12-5 ASGLVTGGTDTQY
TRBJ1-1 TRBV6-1 ASSGDNAEAF
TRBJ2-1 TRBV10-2 ASRMADNEQF
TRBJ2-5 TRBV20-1 SASGVKTQY
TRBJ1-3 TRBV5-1 ASSLVGRSGNTIY
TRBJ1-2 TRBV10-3 AISESELRGYGYT
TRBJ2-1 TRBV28 ASSLLSGGPNEQF
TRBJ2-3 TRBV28 ASSPRRTDTQY
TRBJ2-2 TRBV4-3 ASSQDVGSGELF
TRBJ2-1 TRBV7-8 ASSPRDNEQF
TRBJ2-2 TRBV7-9 ASSFGTGATGELF
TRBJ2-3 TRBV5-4 ASSLEAADTQY
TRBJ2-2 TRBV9 ASSVVVGTAGELF
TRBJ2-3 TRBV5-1 ASRLDTSGSTDTQY
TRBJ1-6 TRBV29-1 SVAQPNSPLH
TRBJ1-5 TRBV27 ASSLDGNGNQPQH
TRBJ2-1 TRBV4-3 ASSRQLTGPAYNEQF
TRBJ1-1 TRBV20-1 SASPNTEAF
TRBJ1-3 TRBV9 ASSVTGSSGNTIY
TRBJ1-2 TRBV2 ASSQDRFYGYT
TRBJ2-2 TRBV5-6 ASSPAGRGNTGELF
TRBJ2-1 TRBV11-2 ASSLDLPSYNEQF
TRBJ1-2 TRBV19 ASSKGARYGYT
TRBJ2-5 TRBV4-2 ASSQESGAGVKTQY
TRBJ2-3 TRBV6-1 ASRAPGQAGDTQY
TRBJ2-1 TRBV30 AWSLTSGRRNEQF
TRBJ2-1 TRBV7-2 ASSSTSKPLNNEQF
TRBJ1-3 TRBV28 ASTLQTGNTIY
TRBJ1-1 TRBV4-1 ASSHPRFKQGANTEAF
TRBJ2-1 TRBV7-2 ASSFGGLRDEQF
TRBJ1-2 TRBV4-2 ASSQDPHLLYGYT
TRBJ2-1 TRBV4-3 ASSHGTSGSNEQF
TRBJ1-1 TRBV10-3 AISDAAEAF
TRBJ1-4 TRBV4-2 ASSQYGTVNEKLF
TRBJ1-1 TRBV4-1 ASSQDPPVIMNTEAF